This is a list of T cell receptor beta chains from one sample in a study of CD8 T cells in ankylosing spondylitis. TCRdb itself ran the 5' RACE reads through MiXCR, one entry per CDR3 protein. The data show fewer than 550,000 distinct CDR3 sequences, with about 5% seen just once and roughly 3.3% held by the top ten. The sequenced sample consisted of blood, either unsorted or a sorted T cell fraction (not recorded which). These receptors all stem from a male donor with ankylosing spondylitis. Each CDR3 is given with its conserved first and last residue. D genes are given only for firm matches. The size field is filled for only some rows; it gives once, few, many or a size class.

D gene,V gene,J gene,clone size,CDR3 DNA,CDR3 protein
TRBD2,TRBV7-3,TRBJ2-3,.,TGTGCCAGCAGCTTGCTCGGGACTAGCGGGGCCGATAGCACAGATACGCAGTATTTT,CASSLLGTSGADSTDTQYF
TRBD2,TRBV4-2,TRBJ2-7,many,TGTGCCAGCAGCCAAGATTTACCAGCGGGGAGCTCCTACGAGCAGTACTTC,CASSQDLPAGSSYEQYF
.,TRBV3-1,TRBJ2-5,many,TGTGCCAGCAGCCAAGATCCCTCGAAGACCCAGTACTTC,CASSQDPSKTQYF
.,TRBV20-1,TRBJ1-2,many,TGCAGTGCTAGAAAAGGGACCGGGCTGGTCTATGGCTACACCTTC,CSARKGTGLVYGYTF
TRBD1,TRBV20-1,TRBJ2-7,many,TGCAGTGCTAGACGCCCGGGACAGCTATACTACGAGCAGTACTTC,CSARRPGQLYYEQYF
.,TRBV6-5,TRBJ2-2,many,TGTGCCAGCAGTTACCTCCGGCAGGGTCGCACCGGGGAGCTGTTTTTT,CASSYLRQGRTGELFF
.,TRBV7-8,TRBJ1-6,.,TGTGCCAGCAGCTTAGGATCGCAGACTAATTCACCCCTCCACTTT,CASSLGSQTNSPLHF
TRBD1,TRBV12-3/TRBV12-4,TRBJ2-7,many,TGTGCCAGCAGTCTATGGACAGGGGGTGACGAGCAGTACTTC,CASSLWTGGDEQYF
TRBD1,TRBV4-3,TRBJ1-5,few,TGCGCCAGCAGCCAAGTGTTATGGGGACAGAAGCGGCCCCAGCATTTT,CASSQVLWGQKRPQHF
.,TRBV20-1,TRBJ2-7,many,TGCAGTGCCACAGGCCCAGGACTATCCCTCTACGAGCAGTACTTC,CSATGPGLSLYEQYF
.,TRBV27,TRBJ2-7,many,TGTGCCAGCAGTTTTTGGGGGCGTGAAGACGAGCAGTACTTC,CASSFWGREDEQYF
.,TRBV7-9,TRBJ1-1,many,TGTGCCAGCAGAAAAGACACGGGGATCGGGACTGAAGCTTTCTTT,CASRKDTGIGTEAFF
TRBD1,TRBV20-1,TRBJ1-5,many,TGCAGTGCTACGACAGGGTTTGGTCAGCCCCAGCATTTT,CSATTGFGQPQHF
.,TRBV6-2/TRBV6-3,TRBJ2-2,many,TGTGCCAGCAGTTACTCGAGGGAGTCCGGGGAGCTGTTTTTT,CASSYSRESGELFF
TRBD1,TRBV24-1,TRBJ1-2,many,TGTGCCACCAGCGGCTCTCGGGACAGGGGGGACTATGGCTACACCTTC,CATSGSRDRGDYGYTF
.,TRBV12-3/TRBV12-4,TRBJ1-1,many,TGTGCCAGCACCTCAGCCCCCACTCGTACTGAAGCTTTCTTT,CASTSAPTRTEAFF
.,TRBV29-1,TRBJ2-6,few,TGCAGCGTTGGCGTAAGCTCTGGGGCCAACGTCCTGACTTTC,CSVGVSSGANVLTF
TRBD1,TRBV27,TRBJ1-2,many,TGTGCCAGCAGCTTTGGACAGGGCTATGGCTACACCTTC,CASSFGQGYGYTF
TRBD2,TRBV7-9,TRBJ2-7,many,TGTGCCAGCAGCCCGGTAGCGGGAGGAAGCACCTACGAGCAGTACTTC,CASSPVAGGSTYEQYF
.,TRBV10-3,TRBJ1-2,many,TGTGCCATCAGTGAGTCTTTAGGCGGCAGGGACAACTATGGCTACACCTTC,CAISESLGGRDNYGYTF
TRBD1,TRBV5-5,TRBJ1-5,many,TGTGCCAGCAGCCATCAGGGGGCCAATCAGCCCCAGCATTTT,CASSHQGANQPQHF
.,TRBV4-2,TRBJ2-7,many,TGTGCCAGCAGCCAAGACTCCCTCCCAAGGCAGGGGACCTACGGGCAGTACTTC,CASSQDSLPRQGTYGQYF
.,TRBV20-1,TRBJ1-6,many,TGCAGTGCTAGTTCCAGTTTCTATAATTCACCCCTCCACTTT,CSASSSFYNSPLHF
.,TRBV20-1,TRBJ2-2,.,TGCAGTTACACCCTACTTAACACCGGGGAGCTGTTTTTT,CSYTLLNTGELFF
TRBD1,TRBV7-6,TRBJ1-4,.,TGTGCCAGCAGCGGAGCACGGGGGACAGGGGATGAAAAACTGTTTTTT,CASSGARGTGDEKLFF
.,TRBV20-1,TRBJ1-1,many,TGCAGTACTTTGGGGGAGCAGGGAATTACTGAAGCTTTCTTT,CSTLGEQGITEAFF
.,TRBV27,TRBJ1-5,many,TGTGCCAGCCCGTTGGTCCGGGCCCGGAGTTACTCATATAGCAATCAGCCCCAGCATTTT,CASPLVRARSYSYSNQPQHF
TRBD2,TRBV24-1,TRBJ2-3,few,TGTGCCACCAGTGATACTAGCGGGAGGCGGACAGATACGCAGTATTTT,CATSDTSGRRTDTQYF
.,TRBV7-2,TRBJ1-4,.,TGTGCCAGCAGCTCAGGACAGACGGTGTACGGTGAAAAACTGTTTTTT,CASSSGQTVYGEKLFF
.,TRBV12-3/TRBV12-4,TRBJ1-1,many,TGTGCCAGCAGTTTTCGGGGGGCGTATACTGAAGCTTTCTTT,CASSFRGAYTEAFF
.,TRBV5-1,TRBJ2-2,many,TGCGCCAGCAGCTACTCAGTACAAACCGGGGAGCTGTTTTTT,CASSYSVQTGELFF
TRBD1,TRBV29-1,TRBJ2-7,.,TGCAGCGTTCAGGACAGGACCTCCTACGAGCAGTACTTC,CSVQDRTSYEQYF
TRBD1,TRBV7-8,TRBJ1-5,many,TGTGCCAGCAGCCCGGGTGCGGACAGGTATAATCCTCAGCCCCAGCATTTT,CASSPGADRYNPQPQHF
TRBD2,TRBV11-2,TRBJ2-7,many,TGTGCCAGCAGCTTAGCGGGAGGGAGCAACGAGCAGTACTTC,CASSLAGGSNEQYF
TRBD1,TRBV7-8,TRBJ2-7,many,TGTGCCAGCAGCTTAAGGCCGACAGGGGCCTACGAGCAGTACTTC,CASSLRPTGAYEQYF